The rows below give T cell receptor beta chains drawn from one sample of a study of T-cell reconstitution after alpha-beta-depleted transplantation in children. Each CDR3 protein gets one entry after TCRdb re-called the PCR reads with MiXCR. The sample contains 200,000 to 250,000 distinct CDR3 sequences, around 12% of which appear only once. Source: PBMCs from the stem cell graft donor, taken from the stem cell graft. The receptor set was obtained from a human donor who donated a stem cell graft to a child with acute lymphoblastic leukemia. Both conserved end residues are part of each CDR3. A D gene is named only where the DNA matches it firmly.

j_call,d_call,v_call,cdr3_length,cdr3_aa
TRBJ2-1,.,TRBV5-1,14,CASSLAGEYNEQFF
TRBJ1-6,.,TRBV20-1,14,CSASKRRQNSPLHF
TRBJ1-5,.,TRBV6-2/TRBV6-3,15,CASRGDGPSNQPQHF
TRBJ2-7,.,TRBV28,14,CASSFLPQTYEQYF
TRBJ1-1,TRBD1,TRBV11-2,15,CASSLADRGGTEAFF
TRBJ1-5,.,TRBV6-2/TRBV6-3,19,CASSYTSEGWGYSNQPQHF
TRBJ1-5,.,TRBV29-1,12,CSVEVGNQPQHF
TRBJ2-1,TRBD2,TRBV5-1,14,CASNSGLKNNEQFF
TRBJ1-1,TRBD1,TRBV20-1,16,CSARGQGAIQNTEAFF
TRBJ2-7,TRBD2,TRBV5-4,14,CASSSDGGAPEQYF
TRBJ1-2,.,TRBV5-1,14,CASSLGPGDYGYTF
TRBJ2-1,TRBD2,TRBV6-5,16,CASSPSTSGGRDEQFF
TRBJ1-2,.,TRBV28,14,CASTLRDKRRGYTF
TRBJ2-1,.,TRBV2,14,CASSEDTVGNEQFF
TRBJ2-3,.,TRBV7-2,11,CASSSRDTQYF
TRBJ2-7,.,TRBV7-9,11,CASSLRAKQYF
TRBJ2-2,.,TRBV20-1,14,CSARERGDTGELFF
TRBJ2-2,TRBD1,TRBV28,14,CAYSGTENTGELFF
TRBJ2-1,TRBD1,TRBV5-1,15,CASSNRDRGLNEQFF
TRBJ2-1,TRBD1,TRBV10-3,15,CAIRKISGTVDEQFF
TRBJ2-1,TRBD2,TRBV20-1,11,CSARPGLFQFF
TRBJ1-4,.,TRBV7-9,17,CASSLGGLGRANEKLFF
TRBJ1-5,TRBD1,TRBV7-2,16,CASSLAGTGGRQPQHF
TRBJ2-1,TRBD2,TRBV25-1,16,CASSELVAGGNNEQFF